This T cell receptor (beta chain) originates from a study of T cells expressing NK-cell markers. Study conclusions and caveats: Clarity on HCMV specificity was lacking for the expanded NKG2C+ T cell clones. In over 5 donors, dominant CD3+CD56+NKG2C+ clonotypes ranked among the top 10 CD8+ clonotypes.

Points on this clonotype: Antigen unknown.

No DNA is given; TCRdb re-called the 5' RACE reads and lists each CDR3 protein once. The repertoire shows about half a million distinct CDR3 sequences; the top ten hold 1.4%. There are 18 residues in the CDR3. Germline CDR1 GTSNPN, CDR2 SVGIG (reference sequence). The chain carries TRBV30 and TRBJ2-2. Sequencing was carried out using blood T cells: a sorted CD56 or NKG2C T cell subset, CD4+ or CD8+ T cells, or bulk PBMC T cells (not recorded which). The sequence derives from a woman aged 45 to 65 in good health. The CDR3 sequence: CAWSSGRLNLANTGELFF.